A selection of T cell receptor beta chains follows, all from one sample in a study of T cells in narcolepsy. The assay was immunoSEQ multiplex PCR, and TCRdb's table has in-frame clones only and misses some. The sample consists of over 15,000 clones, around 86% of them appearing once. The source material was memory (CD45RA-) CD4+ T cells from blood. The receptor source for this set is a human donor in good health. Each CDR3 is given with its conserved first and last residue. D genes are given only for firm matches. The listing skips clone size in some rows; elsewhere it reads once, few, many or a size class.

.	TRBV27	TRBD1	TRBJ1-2	TGTGCCAGCGGGGTCCGGACAGGGTCGTCTAGGGGCTACACCTTC	CASGVRTGSSRGYTF
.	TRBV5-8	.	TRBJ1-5	TGTGCCAGCAGCTACTTGGGCAGGGTAAGCAATCAGCCCCAGCATTTT	CASSYLGRVSNQPQHF
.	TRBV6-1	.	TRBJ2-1	TGTGCCACCTCGGTAGGGGTAAGCTCCTACAATGAGCAGTTCTTC	CATSVGVSSYNEQFF
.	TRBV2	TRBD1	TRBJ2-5	TGTGCCAGCAGTGAAGGGGACAGAGGAGGAGAGACCCAGTACTTC	CASSEGDRGGETQYF
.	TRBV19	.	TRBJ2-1	TGTGCCAGTATCGGGCCGGGACTCTTCAATGAGCAGTTCTTC	CASIGPGLFNEQFF
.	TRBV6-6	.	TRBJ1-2	TGTGCCAGCAGTGGGACTGCCTATGGCTACACCTTC	CASSGTAYGYTF
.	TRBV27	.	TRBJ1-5	TGTGCCAGCAGCTTAGGGTCCAGGGAAGGTCAGCCCCAGCATTTT	CASSLGSREGQPQHF
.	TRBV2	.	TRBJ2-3	TGTGCCAGCAAAGAGCTCGGCACAGATACGCAGTATTTT	CASKELGTDTQYF
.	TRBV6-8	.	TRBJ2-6	TGTGCCAGCAGTTACAGGAACAGTACGGACCTCTCTGGGGCCAACGTCCTGACTTTC	CASSYRNSTDLSGANVLTF
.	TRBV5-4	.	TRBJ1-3	TGTGCCAGCAGCGCAGGGCCCTCTGGAAACACCATATATTTT	CASSAGPSGNTIYF
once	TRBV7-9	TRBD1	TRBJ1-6	TGTGCCAGCAGCTCCGGGACAGATCACTCACCCCTCCACTTT	CASSSGTDHSPLHF
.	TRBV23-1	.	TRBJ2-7	TGCGCCAGCACCCTGAACCCCAACTGCGAGCAGTACTTC	CASTLNPNCEQYF
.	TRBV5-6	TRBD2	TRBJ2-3	TGTGCCAGCAGCCCACTAAAAAGCGGGAGGGGGGCAGATACGCAGTATTTT	CASSPLKSGRGADTQYF
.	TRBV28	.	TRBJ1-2	TGTGCCAGCAGTTTATGGGGGGCTGGGACTAACTATGGCTACACCTTC	CASSLWGAGTNYGYTF
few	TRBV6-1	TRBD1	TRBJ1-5	TGTGCCAGCAGCTGGACAGGGGGTTATAATCAGCCCCAGCATTTT	CASSWTGGYNQPQHF
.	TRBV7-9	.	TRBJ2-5	TGTGCCAGCACCCCGGGCGGGTTACAGACCCAGTACTTC	CASTPGGLQTQYF
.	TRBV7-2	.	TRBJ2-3	TGTGCCAGCAGCCGCACAGGGCAGCGCACAGATACGCAGTATTTT	CASSRTGQRTDTQYF
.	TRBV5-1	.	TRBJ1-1	TGCGCCAGCAGCACGGCAGGGAGGACGACTGAAGCTTTCTTT	CASSTAGRTTEAFF
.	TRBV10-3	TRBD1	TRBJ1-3	TGTGCCATCACCTCAGGGGACAGGATCTCTGGAAACACCATATATTTT	CAITSGDRISGNTIYF
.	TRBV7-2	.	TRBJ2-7	TGTGCCAGCGCGAAAGGGAGCTCCTACGAGCAGTACTTC	CASAKGSSYEQYF
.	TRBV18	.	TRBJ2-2	TGTGCCAGCTCACCGAACTCGAACACCGGGGAGCTGTTTTTT	CASSPNSNTGELFF
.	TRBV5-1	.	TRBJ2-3	TGCGCCAGCAGCTTGGCCGGCGGGGTCGCCACAGATACGCAGTATTTT	CASSLAGGVATDTQYF
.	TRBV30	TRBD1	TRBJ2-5	TGTGCCTGGAGGGGAGGGACAGGGAGAGAGACCCAGTACTTC	CAWRGGTGRETQYF
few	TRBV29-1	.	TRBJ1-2	TGCAGCGTTGGACAGGCTAACTATGGCTACACCTTC	CSVGQANYGYTF
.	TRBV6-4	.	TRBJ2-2	TGTGCCAGCAGTGCCTCTAACACCGGGGAGCTGTTTTTT	CASSASNTGELFF
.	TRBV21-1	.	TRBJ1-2	TGTGCCAGCAGCAAAGGCGGTCCGGCAGGGGCGGATGTCTATGGCTACACCTTC	CASSKGGPAGADVYGYTF
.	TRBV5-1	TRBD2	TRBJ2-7	TGCGCCAGCAGCTTTCACGGGACTAGCGACCGATACGAGCAGTACTTC	CASSFHGTSDRYEQYF
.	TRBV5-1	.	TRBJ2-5	TGCGCCAGCAGCTTGCTGGCGGGGGCGCAAGAGACCCAGTACTTC	CASSLLAGAQETQYF
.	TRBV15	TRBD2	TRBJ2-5	TGTGCCACCAGCAGACATCCTAGCGGGGGAGCAGAGACCCAGTACTTC	CATSRHPSGGAETQYF
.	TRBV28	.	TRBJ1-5	TGTGCCACCTCCTATAGCAATCAGCCCCAGCATTTT	CATSYSNQPQHF
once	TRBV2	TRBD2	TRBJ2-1	TGTGCCAGCAGCCGGGGGGGTGCTTACAATGAGCAGTTCTTC	CASSRGGAYNEQFF
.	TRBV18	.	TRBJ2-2	TGTGCCAGCTCGCCGCCGGGACGAATGGCCGGGGAGCTGTTTTTT	CASSPPGRMAGELFF
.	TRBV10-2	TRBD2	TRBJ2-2	TGCGCCAGCAGTAAGGGACTAGCGGGAGGATCCACCGGGGAGCTGTTTTTT	CASSKGLAGGSTGELFF
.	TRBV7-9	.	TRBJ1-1	TGTGCCAGCAGCAATCCTCGGGTTACGATAAACACTGAAGCTTTCTTT	CASSNPRVTINTEAFF
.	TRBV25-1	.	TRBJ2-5	TGTGCCAGCAGTGGACCGGGGTGGGAGCAGTACTTC	CASSGPGWEQYF
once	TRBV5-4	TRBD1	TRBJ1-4	TGTGCCAGCAGCACAGGGGGTACTAATGAAAAACTGTTTTTT	CASSTGGTNEKLFF